This TCR beta chain appears in the sequencing data of a study of shared clonotypes between healthy human individuals. As for the study in general: With ages of 18 to 49, the donors were a couple of women and three men.

In the study's own analysis: In the immunoSEQ data, sequences were junction-only and lacked quality scores, so filtering differed. The protocol was immunoSEQ multiplex PCR, while the TCRdb copy is restricted to in-frame clones and leaves out a portion. The D gene and trimming were derived from the DNA, and the V and J assignments and clone size from that table. This table holds 470,000 or so clones, roughly 80% found once. HIV-negative, healthy adults without recent acute infections or vaccinations were the donors. Every one of the donors was a Caucasian adult that lived in Nashville, Tennessee. Specimen: PBMCs. This TCR came from a woman between 40 and 55 years old in good health. Some clones in this sample may be carry-over from other donors' samples.

CDR3 bases: TGTGCCAGCACTACCGGGACAGGGTATCAGCCCCAGCATTTT. It is translated as CASTTGTGYQPQHF. The chain links TRBV28 to TRBJ1-5, with TRBD1 matching over 9 bases. The V gene end was trimmed by 7 bases and the J gene end by 5 bases; junction bases not matched to a gene: 6. The CDR3 contains 14 residues. Looked up from germline, CDR1 is MDHEN and CDR2 is SYDVKM.